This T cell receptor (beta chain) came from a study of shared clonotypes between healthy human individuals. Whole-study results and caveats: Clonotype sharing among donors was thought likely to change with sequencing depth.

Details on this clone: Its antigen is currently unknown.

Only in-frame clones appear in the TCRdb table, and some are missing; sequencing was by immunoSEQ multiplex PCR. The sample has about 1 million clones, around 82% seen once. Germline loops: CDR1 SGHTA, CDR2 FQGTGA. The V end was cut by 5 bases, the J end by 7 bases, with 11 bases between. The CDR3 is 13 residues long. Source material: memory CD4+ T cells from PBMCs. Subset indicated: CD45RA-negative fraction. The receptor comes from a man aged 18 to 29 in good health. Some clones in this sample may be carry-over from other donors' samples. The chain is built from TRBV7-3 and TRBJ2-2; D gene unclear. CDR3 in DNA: TGTGCCAGCAGCCAGTCGGCTAACGGGGAGCTGTTTTTT. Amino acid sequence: CASSQSANGELFF.